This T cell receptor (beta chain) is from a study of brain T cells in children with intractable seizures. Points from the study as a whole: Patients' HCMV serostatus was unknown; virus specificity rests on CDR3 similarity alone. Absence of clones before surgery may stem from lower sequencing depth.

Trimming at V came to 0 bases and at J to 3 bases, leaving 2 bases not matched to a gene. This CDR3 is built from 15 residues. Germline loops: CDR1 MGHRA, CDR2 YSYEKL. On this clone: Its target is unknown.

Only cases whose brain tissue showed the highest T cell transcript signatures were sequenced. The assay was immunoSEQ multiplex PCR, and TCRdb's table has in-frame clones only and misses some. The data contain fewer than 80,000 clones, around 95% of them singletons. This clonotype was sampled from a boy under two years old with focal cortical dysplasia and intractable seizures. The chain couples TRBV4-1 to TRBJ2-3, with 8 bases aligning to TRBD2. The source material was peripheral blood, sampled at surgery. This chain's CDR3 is CASSQESGGTDTQYF. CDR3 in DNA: TGCGCCAGCAGCCAAGAGAGCGGGGGAACAGATACGCAGTATTTT.